Listed here are 25 T cell receptor beta chains from one sample, sequenced in a study of sequential checkpoint blockade in melanoma. Documented treatment: randomized to nivolumab then ipilimumab (arm A) or the reverse (arm B). Profiled with immunoSEQ multiplex PCR; TCRdb holds only in-frame clones, not every one. The repertoire holds more than 25,000 clones, about 88% seen once, with approximately 14% in the top ten. The material was CD8+ T cells sorted from blood (inferred from file names), obtained from a patient given nivolumab and ipilimumab in sequence. The source is a human donor with melanoma.

V is TRBV28 and J is TRBJ1-2; no clear D. The germline gives CDR1 MDHEN, CDR2 SYDVKM. The CDR3 spans 14 residues. Trimming pared 5 bases from V and 2 bases from J, leaving 12 bases between. The CDR3: CASSPIGENYGYTF. The CDR3 nucleotides are TGTGCCAGCAGTCCGATCGGGGAAAACTATGGCTACACCTTC.

The chain uses TRBV9 and TRBJ1-1; D is unclear. CDR3 length: 15 residues. V gave up 0 bases and J gave up 0 bases, with 9 bases separating them. Germline V gene data show CDR1 as SGDLS and CDR2 as YYNGEE. For the CDR3, the DNA is TGTGCCAGCAGCGTAGGCGTTGGTGTGAACACTGAAGCTTTCTTT. Translating it yields CASSVGVGVNTEAFF. Looking up the rest from reference TRBV9 and TRBJ1-1 gives the full variable domain: DSGVTQTPKHLITATGQRVTLRCSPRSGDLSVYWYQQSLDQGLQFLIQYYNGEERAKGNILERFSAQQFPDLHSELNLSSLELGDSALYFCASSVGVGVNTEAFFGQGTRLTVV.

This clone was counted a single time. This rearrangement joins TRBV16 to TRBJ1-6, with 9 nucleotides matching TRBD1. This CDR3 is built from 16 residues. CDR1 and CDR2 from the germline V gene are KGHSY and FQNENV. V gave up 1 base and J gave up 8 bases; unmatched junction bases: 6. CDR3 nucleotides: TGTGCCAGCAGCCAATTAGGACAGGGGAGTTATTCACCCCTCCACTTT. Amino acid sequence: CASSQLGQGSYSPLHF. Using reference TRBV16 and TRBJ1-6 for the parts outside the CDR3, the full variable domain is GEEVAQTPKHLVRGEGQKAKLYCAPIKGHSYVFWYQQVLKNEFKFLISFQNENVFDETGMPKERFSAKCLPNSPCSLEIQATKLEDSAVYFCASSQLGQGSYSPLHFGNGTRLTVT.

J is TRBJ1-2 and V is TRBV5-4, with 7 positions matching TRBD1. Germline loops: CDR1 SGHNT, CDR2 YYREEE (reference sequence). The trim removed 4 bases at V and 4 bases at J, leaving 7 bases unmatched. The CDR3 totals 14 residues. CDR3 loop: CASSVSGGFYGYTF. Here the CDR3 DNA reads TGTGCCAGCAGCGTGTCAGGGGGATTCTATGGCTACACCTTC.

The V and J genes are TRBV28 and TRBJ2-1; D gene ambiguous. Germline lookup yields CDR1 MDHEN and CDR2 SYDVKM. V was pared by 5 bases and J by 7 bases, with 12 bases between. This CDR3 comprises 13 residues. The CDR3 coding sequence is TGTGCCAGCAGTCTACTGACGACAAATGAGCAGTTCTTC. Protein product: CASSLLTTNEQFF.

V and J are TRBV28 and TRBJ2-2, with 7 bases that match TRBD1. In germline, CDR1 is MDHEN, CDR2 SYDVKM. The V segment lost 6 bases and the J segment 6 bases; nucleotides outside the gene matches: 7. The CDR3 contains 14 residues. CDR3 sequence reads: CASRLQGRAGELFF. Written as DNA, the CDR3 is TGTGCCAGCAGGCTACAGGGGCGGGCCGGGGAGCTGTTTTTT.

The chain joins TRBV2 to TRBJ1-1; D is uncertain. Germline V CDR1 and CDR2: SNHLY, FYNNEI. The CDR3 sequence is 12 residues long. The CDR3 protein is CATLQRNTEAFF. The CDR3 DNA reads TGTGCTACTTTACAGAGGAACACTGAAGCTTTCTTT.

The chain recombines TRBV28 with TRBJ2-1, with 9 bases matching TRBD2. Unmatched junction bases numbered 18, after V lost 5 bases and J lost 4 bases. From germline, CDR1 is MDHEN and CDR2 SYDVKM. This CDR3 has 19 amino acids. The CDR3 reads CASSPLEGGGASPYNEQFF. CDR3 nucleotides: TGTGCCAGCAGTCCCCTGGAGGGCGGGGGGGCCTCCCCTTACAATGAGCAGTTCTTC.

The V gene is TRBV7-6, the J gene TRBJ1-1; 8 nucleotides match TRBD1. The CDR3 is made up of 13 amino acids. In germline, CDR1 is SGHVS, CDR2 FNYEAQ. The junction had 6 bases not matched to a gene; V was cut back by 5 bases and J by 7 bases. The CDR3 nucleotides read TGTGCCAGCAGCCTCGGACAGGGCTATGAAGCTTTCTTT. Amino acids: CASSLGQGYEAFF. Based on the CDR3 plus reference TRBV7-6 and TRBJ1-1, the full variable domain is GAGVSQSPRYKVTKRGQDVALRCDPISGHVSLYWYRQALGQGPEFLTYFNYEAQQDKSGLPNDRFSAERPEGSISTLTIQRTEQRDSAMYRCASSLGQGYEAFFGQGTRLTVV.

The CDR3 DNA follows: TGTGCCAGCAGTGAGGGCCCTGGGGCAGTTCCCAATCAGCCCCAGCATTTT. This sequence encodes CASSEGPGAVPNQPQHF. This chain uses TRBV2 with TRBJ1-5; D might be TRBD1 (5 bases). Germline CDR1 is SNHLY and CDR2 is FYNNEI. The ends were cut back, 3 bases at V and 3 bases at J, with 18 bases in the middle. The CDR3 sequence is 17 residues long.

The chain combines TRBV29-1 with TRBJ2-5; 8 bases fit TRBD1. Germline CDR1 reads SQVTM; CDR2 reads ANQGSEA. There are 13 residues in the CDR3. The V segment lost 7 bases and the J segment 2 bases; nucleotides outside the gene matches: 6. This chain's CDR3 is CSAMTGAQETQYF. For the CDR3, the DNA is TGCAGCGCCATGACAGGGGCTCAAGAGACCCAGTACTTC.

The chain links TRBV6-6 to TRBJ2-7, with a weak D call TRBD2 (5 bases). The CDR3 sequence is 14 residues long. Germline assignment: CDR1 MNHNY and CDR2 SVGAGI (reference sequence). Trimming cost V 6 bases and J 0 bases, with 12 bases left between them. The CDR3 protein is CASSRTGSSYEQYF. CDR3 sequence (DNA): TGTGCCAGCAGCCGCACGGGGAGCTCCTACGAGCAGTACTTC.

This rearrangement joins TRBV11-3 to TRBJ2-1; 7 nucleotides line up with TRBD1. CDR3 length equals 13 residues. Unmatched junction bases numbered 6, after V lost 6 bases and J lost 7 bases. CDR1 SGHNT and CDR2 YENEEA come from the germline V gene. The CDR3 loop reads CASSLGTANEQFF. CDR3 sequence (DNA): TGTGCCAGCAGTCTCGGGACAGCTAATGAGCAGTTCTTC.

This clone has more than one count but fewer than ten. The chain combines TRBV19 with TRBJ1-5; unclear D gene. The ends were cut back, 7 bases at V and 5 bases at J, with 12 bases in the middle. CDR3 length equals 13 residues. Germline V gene lookup returns CDR1 LNHDA and CDR2 SQIVND (reference sequence). CDR3 nucleotides: TGTGCCAGTAAGGAGGCCGTACATCAGCCCCAGCATTTT. This codes for CASKEAVHQPQHF.

The CDR3: CASSIVAGGGGETQYF. CDR3 coding DNA: TGTGCCAGTAGTATAGTGGCGGGAGGGGGAGGAGAGACCCAGTACTTC. The V gene is TRBV19, the J gene TRBJ2-5; 9 positions match TRBD2. There are 16 residues in the CDR3. Per germline, CDR1 LNHDA and CDR2 SQIVND (reference sequence). The ends lost 1 base at V and 4 bases at J; junction bases unmatched: 7.

The J gene is TRBJ1-2, the V gene TRBV21-1; the tabulated D call, TRBD1, remains unverified against the DNA. TRBV21-1 represents a pseudogene. The CDR3 is 15 residues long. CDR3 nucleotide sequence: TGTGCCAGCAGCAAATATGGGGCAGCTAACTATGGCTACACCTTC. Encoded protein: CASSKYGAANYGYTF.

The chain has TRBV7-8 and TRBJ1-2; 9 positions match TRBD1. The junction had 4 bases not matched to a gene; V was cut back by 4 bases and J by 4 bases. Germline CDR1 and CDR2: SGHVS and FQNEAQ. The CDR3 is made up of 14 amino acids. The CDR3 DNA reads TGTGCCAGCAGCTCTTTACAGGGGGCCTATGGCTACACCTTC. It yields the protein CASSSLQGAYGYTF.

The chain carries TRBV19 and TRBJ2-2; D not certain. V was clipped by 11 bases and J by 6 bases, with 19 bases between them. Germline V lookup: CDR1 LNHDA, CDR2 SQIVND (reference sequence). This CDR3 has 14 residues. Here the CDR3 DNA reads TGTGCCTGTTCCCCCTGGCTAGATTCCGGGGAGCTGTTTTTT. The encoded protein is CACSPWLDSGELFF.

The chain couples TRBV14 to TRBJ1-5, with a possible D match to TRBD1 (5 bases). V lost 1 base to trimming and J lost 11 bases, with 9 bases between them. CDR1 and CDR2 (germline): SGHDN, FVKESK. There are 12 residues in the CDR3. The CDR3 protein is CASSQGGSAQHF. CDR3 coding DNA: TGTGCCAGCAGCCAAGGGGGCAGCGCCCAGCATTTT.

There are a few counts of this clone. V is TRBV14 and J is TRBJ1-2, with D possibly matching TRBD1 (5 bases). Germline V gene lookup returns CDR1 SGHDN and CDR2 FVKESK. The CDR3 covers 12 residues. V dropped 1 base and J dropped 8 bases, with 8 bases sitting between them. The CDR3 DNA sequence: TGTGCCAGCAGCCAAGGGGGCCCGGGCTACACCTTC. Protein: CASSQGGPGYTF.

V and J are TRBV19 and TRBJ1-1; D is unresolved. The CDR3 totals 12 residues. Trimming cost V 6 bases and J 4 bases, with 9 bases left between them. CDR1 is LNHDA, CDR2 SQIVND, per germline (reference sequence). CDR3 bases: TGTGCCAGTAGCTTTAGTGGCACTGAAGCTTTCTTT. Translation gives CASSFSGTEAFF.

This chain uses TRBV5-3 with TRBJ1-4, with D perhaps matching TRBD1 (5 bases). TRBV5-3 is filed as an ORF, its function uncertain. Trimming removed 2 bases at V and 6 bases at J, with 14 bases between. The CDR3 has 15 residues. The CDR3 is CARSFFLTGDEKLFF. Written as DNA, the CDR3 is TGTGCCAGAAGCTTTTTCCTAACGGGGGATGAAAAACTGTTTTTT.

The chain uses TRBV19 and TRBJ2-1; D may be TRBD2 (6 bases). Trimming took off 7 bases at V and 4 bases at J, with 11 bases between the two ends. The V gene's germline CDR1 is LNHDA and CDR2 SQIVND (reference sequence). The CDR3 runs to 13 residues. CDR3 DNA: TGTGCCAGTACGGGACTTCCATACAATGAGCAGTTCTTC. It is translated as CASTGLPYNEQFF.

V is TRBV28 and J is TRBJ2-7; D perhaps matches TRBD1 (6 bases). The ends were cut back, 2 bases at V and 0 bases at J, with 14 bases in the middle. The germline gives CDR1 MDHEN, CDR2 SYDVKM. This CDR3 has 16 amino acids. The CDR3 loop reads CASSLMLLTGSYEQYF. The CDR3 DNA reads TGTGCCAGCAGTTTAATGTTACTGACAGGCTCCTACGAGCAGTACTTC.

The genes are TRBV27 and TRBJ2-1; D is ambiguous. The CDR3 extends over 11 amino acids. V lost 2 bases and J lost 9, with 5 bases in between. CDR1 is MNHEY and CDR2 is SMNVEV in the germline V gene (reference sequence). CDR3 amino acids: CASSLTGEQFF. The CDR3 DNA reads as TGTGCCAGCAGTTTAACTGGTGAGCAGTTCTTC.